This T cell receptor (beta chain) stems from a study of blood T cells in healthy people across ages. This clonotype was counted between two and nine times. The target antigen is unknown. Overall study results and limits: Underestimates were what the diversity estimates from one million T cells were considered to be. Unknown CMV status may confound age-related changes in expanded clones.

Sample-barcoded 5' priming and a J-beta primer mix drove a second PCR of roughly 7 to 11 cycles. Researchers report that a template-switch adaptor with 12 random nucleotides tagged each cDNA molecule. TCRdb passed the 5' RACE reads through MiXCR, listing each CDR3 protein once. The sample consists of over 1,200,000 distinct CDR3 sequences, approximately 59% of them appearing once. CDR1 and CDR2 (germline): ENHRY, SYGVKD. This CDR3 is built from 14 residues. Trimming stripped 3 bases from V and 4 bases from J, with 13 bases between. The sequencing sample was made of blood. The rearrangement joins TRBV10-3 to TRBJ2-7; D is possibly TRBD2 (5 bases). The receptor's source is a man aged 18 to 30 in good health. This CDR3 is CAISESGPSYEQYF. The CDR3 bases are TGTGCCATCAGTGAAAGCGGTCCCTCGTACGAGCAGTACTTC.